This T cell receptor beta chain emerged from a study of blood T cell repertoires in COVID-19. The overall study: Samples came from the United States, Italy and Spain, spanning acute and convalescent COVID-19. PBMCs, B-cell-depleted T cells, or T cells provided the cDNA or gDNA that made up the material.

There are 15 residues in the CDR3. V lost 4 bases, J lost 6 bases, and 6 bases stayed unmatched. CDR1 LNHDA and CDR2 SQIVND come from the germline V gene (reference sequence). Authors' methods: Amplification of reference gene primers was used by the study to estimate nucleated cell counts. Profiling relied on immunoSEQ multiplex PCR, and the TCRdb table lists in-frame clones only, not all of them. V, J and clone size reflect that table, while D and trimming were determined from the DNA. The sample includes fewer than 120,000 clones, around 90% of them seen just once. V is TRBV19 and J is TRBJ1-6; 7 bases match TRBD1. The specimen sequenced was peripheral blood. This sequence originates from a human donor in a cohort sampled during active COVID-19. CDR3 in amino acids: CASSTGQSPNSPLHF. In DNA form, the CDR3 reads TGTGCCAGTAGTACGGGACAGTCCCCTAATTCACCCCTCCACTTT.